The text below deals with one TCR beta chain. Its antigen remains unidentified. The sample comes from a study of shared clonotypes between healthy human individuals. The repertoire was sequenced with immunoSEQ multiplex PCR; TCRdb's copy has only in-frame clones and lacks some. The repertoire holds about 820,000 clones, with approximately 92% as singletons. Germline CDR1 reads WNHNN; CDR2 reads SYGVQD (reference sequence). The V end was cut by 0 bases, the J end by 10 bases, with 7 bases between. This CDR3 has 12 amino acids. Terminally differentiated effector memory CD45RA+ cells were excluded by CCR7 positive selection of CD45RO-negative cells. Every donor was a Caucasian adult from Nashville, Tennessee. General study results and limits: Generation probabilities were higher for clonotypes shared across all four sorted-subset donors than for unshared ones. There were few donors, and this limited the genetic and exposure-history diversity represented. Incompleteness in sorted-subset sequencing, despite large depth, was shown by rarefaction.

Sequenced input: naive CD8+ T cells sorted from blood. This chain uses TRBV10-1 with TRBJ2-1; D uncertain. The receptor comes from a young man in good health. This CDR3 is CASSESNAEQFF. CDR3 bases: TGCGCCAGCAGTGAGTCGAATGCCGAGCAGTTCTTC.